Listed below are T cell receptor beta chains from one sample, sequenced in a study of cytomegalovirus exposure and HLA in healthy donors. The data were produced by immunoSEQ multiplex PCR, yet TCRdb's version contains in-frame clones alone and is incomplete. Of about 120,000 clones detected, around three quarters appear once; the ten largest clones hold around 4.5%. The sequenced sample was PBMCs. All receptors come from a man aged 30 to 45 in good health and CMV-seropositive. Both conserved end residues are part of each CDR3. The D gene is left open where the match is weak. Only part of the rows carry a size: once, few, many, or a class if the clone is expanded.

TRBJ2-7 | 11 | TRBV11-3 | - | - | TGTGCCAGCAGTTACTTGGGCGAGCAGTACTTC | CASSYLGEQYF
TRBJ2-1 | 16 | TRBV13 | TRBD2 | - | TGTGCCAGCAGCTCCTTTAGCGGGAGGGCCGCCAATGAGCAGTTCTTC | CASSSFSGRAANEQFF
TRBJ1-5 | 16 | TRBV28 | - | - | TGTGCCAGCAGTTTATCCGTCGTCAGGGCAGATCAGCCCCAGCATTTT | CASSLSVVRADQPQHF
TRBJ1-1 | 14 | TRBV7-9 | - | - | TGTGCCAGCAGCTTGACAGATATGAACACTGAAGCTTTCTTT | CASSLTDMNTEAFF
TRBJ2-3 | 18 | TRBV6-1 | TRBD2 | - | TGTGCCAGCAGTGAAGGTCGGACTAGCGGGGCTAGCACAGATACGCAGTATTTT | CASSEGRTSGASTDTQYF
TRBJ1-5 | 15 | TRBV5-6 | - | - | TGTGCCAGCAGCTTGGGAGGGGGAGTTAGGCAGCCCCAGCATTTT | CASSLGGGVRQPQHF
TRBJ1-2 | 14 | TRBV11-2 | - | few | TGTGCCAGCAGCTTAGTGGCAGGGGCCTGGGGCTACACCTTC | CASSLVAGAWGYTF
TRBJ1-1 | 14 | TRBV5-1 | - | few | TGCGCCAGCAGGACCCGCAGGTTGAACACTGAAGCTTTCTTT | CASRTRRLNTEAFF
TRBJ1-2 | 15 | TRBV6-1 | - | - | TGTGCCAGCAGGGGACGGGGCGGGGATAACTATGGCTACACCTTC | CASRGRGGDNYGYTF
TRBJ1-4 | 16 | TRBV6-5 | TRBD1 | - | TGTGCCAGCAGTTACACACAGGGGGCGCAAGGTGAAAAACTGTTTTTT | CASSYTQGAQGEKLFF
TRBJ1-4 | 12 | TRBV6-4 | - | - | TGTGCCAGCAGTGACGTCGAGGGCCAACTGTTTTTT | CASSDVEGQLFF
TRBJ2-4 | 16 | TRBV4-2 | TRBD1 | - | TGTGCCAGCAGCCAAGAAACAGGGGGCGGTGGAAACAGTCAGTACTTC | CASSQETGGGGNSQYF
TRBJ2-2 | 14 | TRBV2 | - | - | TGTGCCAGCAGTGTAACAGAGAACACCGGGGAGCTGTTTTTT | CASSVTENTGELFF
TRBJ2-1 | 15 | TRBV4-3 | - | few | TGCGCCAGCAGCCTCGGTTGGATGGAAGCGGGTGAGCAGTTCTTC | CASSLGWMEAGEQFF
TRBJ2-1 | 15 | TRBV7-3 | TRBD2 | - | TGTGCCAGCAGCTTAAAGGGACTAGCGGCCAATGAGCAGTTCTTC | CASSLKGLAANEQFF
TRBJ1-6 | 14 | TRBV2 | - | - | TGTGCCAGCAGTGAAAGCCGGGTTCCCTCACCCCTCCACTTT | CASSESRVPSPLHF
TRBJ2-3 | 19 | TRBV28 | TRBD2 | - | TGTGCCAGCAGTGGAACAGACTCCTTTAGCGGGAGTTTGACAGATACGCAGTATTTT | CASSGTDSFSGSLTDTQYF